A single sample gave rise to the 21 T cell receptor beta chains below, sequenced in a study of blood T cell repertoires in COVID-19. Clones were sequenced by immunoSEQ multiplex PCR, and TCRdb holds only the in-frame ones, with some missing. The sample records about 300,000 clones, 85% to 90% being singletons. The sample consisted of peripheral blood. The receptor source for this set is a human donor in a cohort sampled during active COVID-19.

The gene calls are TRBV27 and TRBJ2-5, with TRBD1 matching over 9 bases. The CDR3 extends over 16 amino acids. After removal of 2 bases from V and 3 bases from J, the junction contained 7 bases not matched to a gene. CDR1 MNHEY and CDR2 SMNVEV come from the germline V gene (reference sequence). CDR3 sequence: CASSLMGTGTKETQYF. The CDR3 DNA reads TGTGCCAGCAGTTTAATGGGGACAGGGACGAAAGAGACCCAGTACTTC.

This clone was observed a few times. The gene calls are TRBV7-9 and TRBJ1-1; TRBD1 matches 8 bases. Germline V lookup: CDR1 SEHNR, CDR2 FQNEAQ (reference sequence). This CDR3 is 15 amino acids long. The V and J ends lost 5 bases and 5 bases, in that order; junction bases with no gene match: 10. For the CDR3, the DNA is TGTGCCAGCAGCCCGGGACAGGCCTCGGGGACTGAAGCTTTCTTT. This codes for CASSPGQASGTEAFF.

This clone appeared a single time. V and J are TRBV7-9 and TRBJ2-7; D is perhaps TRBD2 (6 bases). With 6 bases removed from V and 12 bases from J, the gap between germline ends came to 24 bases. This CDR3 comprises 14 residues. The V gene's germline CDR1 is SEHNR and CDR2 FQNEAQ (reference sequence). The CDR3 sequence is CASRQYPEGNDLYF. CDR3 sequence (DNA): TGTGCCAGCAGACAATACCCGGAGGGTAACGACTTGTACTTC.

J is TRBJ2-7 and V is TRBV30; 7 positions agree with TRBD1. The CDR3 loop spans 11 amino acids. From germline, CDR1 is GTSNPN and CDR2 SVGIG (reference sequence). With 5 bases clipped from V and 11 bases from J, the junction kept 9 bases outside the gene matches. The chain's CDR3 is CAWVRRDREYF. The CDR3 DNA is TGTGCCTGGGTTCGACGCGACAGGGAGTACTTC.

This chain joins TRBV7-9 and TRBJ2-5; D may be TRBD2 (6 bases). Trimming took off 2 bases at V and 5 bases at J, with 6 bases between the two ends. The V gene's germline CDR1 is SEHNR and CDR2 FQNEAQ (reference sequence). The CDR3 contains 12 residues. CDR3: CASSLSGETQYF. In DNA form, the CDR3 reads TGTGCCAGCAGCTTAAGCGGGGAGACCCAGTACTTC.

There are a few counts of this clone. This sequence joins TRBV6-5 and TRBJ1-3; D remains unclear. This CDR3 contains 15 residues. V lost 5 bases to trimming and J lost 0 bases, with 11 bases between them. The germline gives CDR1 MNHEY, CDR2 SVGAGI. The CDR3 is CASSTYANSGNTIYF. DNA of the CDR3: TGTGCCAGCAGTACTTACGCAAACTCTGGAAACACCATATATTTT.

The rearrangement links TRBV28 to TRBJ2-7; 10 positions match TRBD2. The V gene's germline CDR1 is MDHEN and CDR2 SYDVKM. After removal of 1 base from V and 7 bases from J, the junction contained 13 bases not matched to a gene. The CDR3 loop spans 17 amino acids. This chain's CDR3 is CASSLLSSGRAFGEQYF. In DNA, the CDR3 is TGTGCCAGCAGTTTATTGAGCAGCGGGAGGGCCTTCGGGGAGCAGTACTTC.

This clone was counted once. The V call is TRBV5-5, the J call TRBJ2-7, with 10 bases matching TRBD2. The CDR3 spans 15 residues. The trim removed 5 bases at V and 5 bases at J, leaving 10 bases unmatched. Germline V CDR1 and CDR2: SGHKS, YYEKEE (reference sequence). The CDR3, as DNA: TGTGCCAGCAGTTACTTAGCGGGAGGCCCCCACGAGCAGTACTTC. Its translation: CASSYLAGGPHEQYF.

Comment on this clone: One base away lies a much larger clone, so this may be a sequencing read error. CDR3 coding DNA: TGTGCCAGCAGCTTAGGGCGGGGCACAGATACGCAGTATTTT. As protein: CASSLGRGTDTQYF. The chain links TRBV11-3 to TRBJ2-3; maybe TRBD2 (5 bases). V shed 1 base and J shed 1 base, with 6 bases lying between them. The CDR3 has 14 residues. Germline CDR1 and CDR2: SGHNT and YENEEA.

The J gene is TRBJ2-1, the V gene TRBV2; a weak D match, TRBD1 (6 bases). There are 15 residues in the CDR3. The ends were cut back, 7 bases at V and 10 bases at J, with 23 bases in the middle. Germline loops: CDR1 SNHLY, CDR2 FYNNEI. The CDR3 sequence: CASIKGVNAANEQFF. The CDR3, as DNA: TGTGCCAGCATCAAGGGGGTCAACGCCGCAAACGAGCAGTTCTTC.

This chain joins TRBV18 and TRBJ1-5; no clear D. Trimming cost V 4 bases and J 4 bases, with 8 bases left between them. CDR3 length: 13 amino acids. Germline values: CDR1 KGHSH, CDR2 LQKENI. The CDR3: CASSRAENQPQHF. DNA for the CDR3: TGTGCCAGCTCACGGGCAGAGAATCAGCCCCAGCATTTT.

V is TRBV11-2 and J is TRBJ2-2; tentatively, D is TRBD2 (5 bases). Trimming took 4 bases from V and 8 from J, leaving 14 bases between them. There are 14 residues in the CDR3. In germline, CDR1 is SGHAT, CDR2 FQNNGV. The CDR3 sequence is CASSSPRERGELFF. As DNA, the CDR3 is TGTGCCAGCAGCTCCCCTAGGGAGAGAGGGGAGCTGTTTTTT.

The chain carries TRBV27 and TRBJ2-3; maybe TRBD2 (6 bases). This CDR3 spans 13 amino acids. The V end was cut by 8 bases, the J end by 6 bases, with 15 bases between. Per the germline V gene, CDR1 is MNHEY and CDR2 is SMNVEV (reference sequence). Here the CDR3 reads CASSGARRDTQYF. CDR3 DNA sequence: TGTGCCAGCTCGGGAGCCCGGAGGGATACGCAGTATTTT.

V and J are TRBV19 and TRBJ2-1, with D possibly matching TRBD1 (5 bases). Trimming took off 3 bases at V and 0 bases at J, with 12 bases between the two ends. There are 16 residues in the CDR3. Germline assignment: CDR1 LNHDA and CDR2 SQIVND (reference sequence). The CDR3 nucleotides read TGTGCCAGTAGTATTCTCGACAGTAGCTCCTACAATGAGCAGTTCTTC. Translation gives CASSILDSSSYNEQFF.

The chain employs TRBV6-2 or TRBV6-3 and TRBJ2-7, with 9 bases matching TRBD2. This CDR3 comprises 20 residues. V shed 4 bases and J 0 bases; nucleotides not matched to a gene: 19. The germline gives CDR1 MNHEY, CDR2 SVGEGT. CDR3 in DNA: TGTGCCAGCAGTTCCCTCTCGGGCGGGAGGGCCAGTCTCCCCTCCTACGAGCAGTACTTC. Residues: CASSSLSGGRASLPSYEQYF.

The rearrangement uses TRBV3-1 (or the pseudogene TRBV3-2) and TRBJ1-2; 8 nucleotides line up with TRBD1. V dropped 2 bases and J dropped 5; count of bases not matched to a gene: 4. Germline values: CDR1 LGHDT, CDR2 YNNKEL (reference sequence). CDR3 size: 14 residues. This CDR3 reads CASSQQGAQYGYTF. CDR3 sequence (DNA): TGTGCCAGCAGCCAACAGGGGGCGCAGTATGGCTACACCTTC.

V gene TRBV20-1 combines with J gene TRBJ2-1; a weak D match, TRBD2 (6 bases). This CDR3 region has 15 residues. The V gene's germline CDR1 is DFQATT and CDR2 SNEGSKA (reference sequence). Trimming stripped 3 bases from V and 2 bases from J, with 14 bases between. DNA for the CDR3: TGCAGTGCTAGTATGGCGGGAATGCCCTACAATGAGCAGTTCTTC. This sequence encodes CSASMAGMPYNEQFF.

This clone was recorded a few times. Here the CDR3 DNA reads TGTGCTAGTGGTTTCGCCACAAGTCACCAGCATTTT. This sequence encodes CASGFATSHQHF. The rearrangement joins TRBV12-5 to TRBJ1-5; D is unresolved. The CDR3 is 12 residues long. The germline gives CDR1 LGHNT, CDR2 FRNRAP. V gave up 3 bases and J gave up 12 bases, with 12 bases separating them.

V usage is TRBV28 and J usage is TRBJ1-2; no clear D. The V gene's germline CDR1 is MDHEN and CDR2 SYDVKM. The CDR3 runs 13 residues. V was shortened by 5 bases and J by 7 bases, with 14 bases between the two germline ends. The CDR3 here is CASSLYRDGGYTF. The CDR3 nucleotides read TGTGCCAGCAGTCTATATCGGGATGGTGGCTACACCTTC.

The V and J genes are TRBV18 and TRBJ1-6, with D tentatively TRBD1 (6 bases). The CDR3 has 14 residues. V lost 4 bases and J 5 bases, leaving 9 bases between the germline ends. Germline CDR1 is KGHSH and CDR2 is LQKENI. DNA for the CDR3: TGTGCCAGCTCACGGGACATCCATAATTCACCCCTCCACTTT. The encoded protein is CASSRDIHNSPLHF.

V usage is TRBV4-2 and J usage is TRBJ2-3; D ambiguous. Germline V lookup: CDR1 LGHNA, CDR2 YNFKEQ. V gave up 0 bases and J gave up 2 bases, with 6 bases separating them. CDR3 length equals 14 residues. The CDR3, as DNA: TGTGCCAGCAGCCAAGATGAGGTCACAGATACGCAGTATTTT. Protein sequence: CASSQDEVTDTQYF.